This T cell receptor beta chain was profiled in a study of human T cells and chemical hapten exposure. About the research overall: Alopecia areata, totalis or universalis was found in mostly female patients.

Turning to this clonotype: The antigen remains unidentified.

In the source study's methods: Sample TCR totals centred on a median of approximately 95,000, ranging roughly 23,224 to 690,600. One entry per CDR3 protein results from TCRdb running MiXCR on the RACE reads. Clone size and V and J calls follow TCRdb, not the original study. The table lists 150,000 to 200,000 distinct CDR3 sequences, roughly 14% of them singletons. V was clipped by 5 bases and J by 5 bases; unmatched bases: 3. The CDR3 is 12 residues long. Documented time point: patch test 1, 2 weeks after DPC sensitization. Stated treatment: therapeutic diphenylcyclopropenone sensitization with weekly scalp DPC. Drawing of blood took place ahead of applying each patch test. Study-wide points: There were significantly more large CDR3 similarity clusters among expanded TCRs than among controls.

The source of this sequence is a woman aged 25 to 39 with alopecia areata. Some clones in this sample may be carry-over from other donors' samples. This specimen was whole blood, taken in connection with sensitization to the hapten diphenylcyclopropenone (DPC). The rearrangement joins TRBV12-3 or TRBV12-4 to TRBJ2-7; 7 bases are a match to TRBD1. The CDR3 DNA reads as TGTGCCAGCAGTCCGACAGGGAACGAGCAGTACTTC. Protein product: CASSPTGNEQYF.